These 30 T cell receptor beta chains share one sample of origin, sequenced in a study of a mutant IDH1 vaccine in newly diagnosed glioma. Antigen specificity for these receptors is unknown. As to time point: week 35, safety follow-up. The vaccine gave 300 ug of a 20-mer mutant IDH1 peptide subcutaneously per dose. The protocol was immunoSEQ multiplex PCR, while the TCRdb copy is restricted to in-frame clones and leaves out a portion. The sample records fewer than 30,000 clones, around four fifths being singletons. This specimen consisted of PBMCs, obtained from a glioma patient whose treatment included an IDH1 peptide vaccine. These receptors all stem from a man aged 30 to 45 with glioma.

This clone occurred once. This chain links TRBV6-1 with TRBJ2-7; 8 nucleotides line up with TRBD1. With 6 bases clipped from V and 0 bases from J, the junction kept 4 bases outside the gene matches. Per the germline V gene, CDR1 is MNHNS and CDR2 is SASEGT. The CDR3 loop spans 14 amino acids. CDR3 amino acids: CASSGQGSSYEQYF. CDR3 DNA sequence: TGTGCCAGCAGCGGACAGGGAAGCTCCTACGAGCAGTACTTC.

V usage is TRBV5-1 and J usage is TRBJ1-2, with a possible D match to TRBD1 (6 bases). The CDR3 is made up of 13 amino acids. The germline CDR1 and CDR2 sequences are SGHRS and YFSETQ. Deletions cut 4 bases from V and 2 bases from J, with 9 bases between. The CDR3 spells CASSTGLNYGYTF. Here the CDR3 DNA reads TGCGCCAGCAGCACAGGGCTAAACTATGGCTACACCTTC.

The rearrangement links TRBV25-1 to TRBJ2-1, with TRBD1 matching over 9 bases. V lost 4 bases, J lost 1 base, and 2 bases stayed unmatched. The germline CDR1 and CDR2 sequences are MGHDK and SYGVNS. The CDR3 extends over 15 amino acids. In DNA form, the CDR3 reads TGTGCCAGCAGTGGAGGACAGGGGTCCTACAATGAGCAGTTCTTC. As protein: CASSGGQGSYNEQFF.

The chain joins TRBV9 to TRBJ2-2, with 8 bases fitting TRBD2. Germline CDR1 SGDLS, CDR2 YYNGEE. This CDR3 region has 15 residues. The V segment lost 4 bases and the J segment 6 bases; nucleotides outside the gene matches: 8. The CDR3 here is CASSLQAGEPGELFF. In DNA, the CDR3 is TGTGCCAGCAGCCTACAAGCGGGAGAACCCGGGGAGCTGTTTTTT.

The chain combines TRBV29-1 with TRBJ2-1; TRBD2 matches 8 bases. CDR1 is SQVTM, CDR2 ANQGSEA, per germline. Germline trimming cut 5 bases from V and 7 bases from J; bases unmatched to any gene: 7. The CDR3 contains 13 residues. In DNA form, the CDR3 reads TGCAGCGTTAGTATGTTAGCGGGGAATGAGCAGTTCTTC. It codes for CSVSMLAGNEQFF.

The chain recombines TRBV7-9 with TRBJ1-2, with 8 bases matching TRBD1. This CDR3 contains 13 residues. V dropped 5 bases and J dropped 8; count of bases not matched to a gene: 7. Germline CDR1 and CDR2: SEHNR and FQNEAQ (reference sequence). CDR3 amino acids: CASSRGQAAGYTF. The CDR3 bases are TGTGCCAGCAGCCGGGGACAGGCCGCGGGCTACACCTTC.

This chain links TRBV19 with TRBJ2-3, with 9 positions matching TRBD1. CDR1 is LNHDA, CDR2 SQIVND, per germline (reference sequence). The CDR3 is 15 residues long. V was pared by 5 bases and J by 0 bases, with 3 bases of the junction left unmatched. The CDR3 reads CASSLGTGSTDTQYF. The CDR3 DNA sequence: TGTGCCAGTAGTTTGGGGACAGGGAGCACAGATACGCAGTATTTT.

The rearrangement uses TRBV6-5 and TRBJ2-4, with D hard to call. The CDR3 consists of 11 residues. Between the trimmed V and J ends, which lost 10 bases and 5 bases, there was a span of 9 bases. Germline V CDR1 and CDR2: MNHEY, SVGAGI. In nucleotides, the CDR3 is TGTGCCACCTCAGACCAAAACATTCAGTACTTC. Its translation: CATSDQNIQYF.

The V gene is TRBV5-1, the J gene TRBJ2-7; D is uncertain. The CDR3 runs 14 residues. The germline V gene encodes CDR1 SGHRS and CDR2 YFSETQ. The V end lost 1 base, the J end lost 2 bases, and 10 bases lay between the germline ends. CDR3 nucleotides: TGCGCCAGCAGCTTGTTGGTCAATACCTACGAGCAGTACTTC. As protein: CASSLLVNTYEQYF.

The chain joins TRBV10-3 to TRBJ2-6; the match to TRBD1 covers 8 bases. Trimming removed 8 bases from V and 0 bases from J; junction bases left unmatched: 6. Per germline, CDR1 ENHRY and CDR2 SYGVKD. This CDR3 is built from 16 residues. CDR3 protein: CAIGMGTGSGANVLTF. The CDR3 coding sequence is TGTGCCATCGGAATGGGGACAGGCTCTGGGGCCAACGTCCTGACTTTC.

The chain uses TRBV4-1 and TRBJ2-7; D perhaps matches TRBD1 (5 bases). The CDR3 runs to 15 residues. The V gene lost 3 bases and the J gene lost 0 bases, with 12 bases spanning the gap. In germline, CDR1 is MGHRA, CDR2 YSYEKL. CDR3 sequence reads: CASSHQWGPSYEQYF. CDR3 nucleotide sequence: TGCGCCAGCAGCCACCAGTGGGGCCCCTCCTACGAGCAGTACTTC.

The V gene is TRBV2, the J gene TRBJ2-3; 9 bases align to TRBD1. CDR1 SNHLY and CDR2 FYNNEI come from the germline V gene. The CDR3 extends over 16 amino acids. The V segment lost 5 bases and the J segment 2 bases; nucleotides outside the gene matches: 8. The CDR3 loop is CASSPGQGTTTDTQYF. CDR3 DNA: TGTGCCAGCAGTCCGGGACAGGGTACAACCACAGATACGCAGTATTTT.

V is TRBV6-5 and J is TRBJ1-5; 7 nucleotides line up with TRBD1. Germline V lookup: CDR1 MNHEY, CDR2 SVGAGI. Unmatched junction bases numbered 3, after V lost 6 bases and J lost 4 bases. The length of the CDR3 is 13 residues. CDR3 loop: CASRYRGNQPQHF. The DNA of the CDR3 is TGTGCCAGCAGGTACAGGGGTAATCAGCCCCAGCATTTT.

V gene TRBV5-6 combines with J gene TRBJ1-1; 10 bases are a match to TRBD1. The junction had 3 bases not matched to a gene; V was cut back by 4 bases and J by 3 bases. This CDR3 is built from 14 residues. Germline V gene sequence: CDR1 SGHDT, CDR2 YYEEEE. The DNA of the CDR3 is TGTGCCAGCAGCGGGGGGACAGGGGACACTGAAGCTTTCTTT. Its protein product is CASSGGTGDTEAFF.

This clone showed up just a few times. The V call is TRBV7-6, the J call TRBJ2-2, with D tentatively TRBD1 (6 bases). The CDR3 is made up of 14 amino acids. Germline V gives CDR1 SGHVS, CDR2 FNYEAQ. V was trimmed by 5 bases and J by 1 base, leaving 8 bases between them. The CDR3 coding sequence is TGTGCCAGCAGCAGGGACATGAACACCGGGGAGCTGTTTTTT. The encoded protein is CASSRDMNTGELFF.

This clone was seen once. The chain combines TRBV5-1 with TRBJ1-2; the match to TRBD1 covers 10 bases. V lost 4 bases, J lost 6 bases, and 9 bases stayed unmatched. Per the germline V gene, CDR1 is SGHRS and CDR2 is YFSETQ. The CDR3 consists of 15 residues. The CDR3 nucleotides read TGCGCCAGCAGCGACCGGGACAGGGGAATCGATGGCTACACCTTC. Translation gives CASSDRDRGIDGYTF.

The chain uses TRBV13 and TRBJ2-5; D perhaps matches TRBD1 (6 bases). Germline lookup yields CDR1 PRHDT and CDR2 FYEKMQ (reference sequence). V gave up 5 bases and J gave up 7 bases, with 14 bases separating them. This CDR3 contains 13 residues. CDR3: CASSADRSGTQYF. CDR3 bases: TGTGCCAGCAGCGCGGACAGATCAGGGACCCAGTACTTC.

The chain employs TRBV18 and TRBJ1-1, with 10 bases fitting TRBD1. Germline V lookup: CDR1 KGHSH, CDR2 LQKENI. V dropped 3 bases and J dropped 2; count of bases not matched to a gene: 6. CDR3 size: 16 residues. The CDR3: CASSPPDRGRNTEAFF. The CDR3 nucleotides read TGTGCCAGCTCACCTCCCGACAGGGGGCGAAACACTGAAGCTTTCTTT.

The chain has TRBV5-1 and TRBJ1-2, with TRBD1 matching 7 bases. Germline lookup yields CDR1 SGHRS and CDR2 YFSETQ. The trim removed 4 bases at V and 4 bases at J, leaving 7 bases unmatched. The CDR3 length is 14 residues. This CDR3 is CASSPRTGLYGYTF. CDR3 sequence (DNA): TGCGCCAGCAGCCCGAGGACAGGCCTCTATGGCTACACCTTC.

The genes are TRBV5-1 and TRBJ2-5; weak D call: TRBD2 (5 bases). There are 15 residues in the CDR3. The ends were cut back, 4 bases at V and 4 bases at J, with 17 bases in the middle. The germline CDR1 and CDR2 sequences are SGHRS and YFSETQ. CDR3 residues: CASSPLTNNRETQYF. DNA of the CDR3: TGCGCCAGCAGCCCCCTGACTAACAACAGAGAGACCCAGTACTTC.

The rearrangement joins TRBV7-2 to TRBJ1-1; the D gene is possibly TRBD1 (5 bases). The CDR3 length is 15 residues. Trimming cost V 0 bases and J 9 bases, with 17 bases left between them. Germline V gene lookup returns CDR1 SGHTA and CDR2 FQGNSA. CDR3 region: CASSLAYSGRGQAFF. As DNA, the CDR3 is TGTGCCAGCAGCTTAGCATACTCGGGACGTGGGCAAGCTTTCTTT.

The chain is built from TRBV5-4 and TRBJ1-4, with D hard to call. V was cut by 0 bases and J by 14 bases, with 14 bases left in between. Germline V lookup: CDR1 SGHNT, CDR2 YYREEE (reference sequence). The CDR3 is made up of 13 amino acids. The CDR3 sequence: CASSLEGGQGLFF. Here the CDR3 DNA reads TGTGCCAGCAGCTTGGAAGGAGGGCAAGGGCTGTTTTTT.

The chain has TRBV5-8 and TRBJ1-5; D is unclear. V was clipped by 5 bases and J by 2 bases, with 17 bases between them. In germline, CDR1 is SGHTS, CDR2 YDEGEE. The CDR3 totals 16 residues. The CDR3 is CASSSRAVAGNQPQHF. CDR3 in DNA: TGTGCCAGCAGTTCGAGGGCGGTCGCGGGCAATCAGCCCCAGCATTTT.

The V gene is TRBV5-1, the J gene TRBJ1-2; TRBD1 might be the D (5 bases). V lost 4 bases and J lost 6, with 19 bases in between. From germline, CDR1 is SGHRS and CDR2 YFSETQ. This CDR3 has 15 residues. CDR3 region: CASSQDRGFRDGYTF. CDR3 DNA: TGCGCCAGCAGCCAAGACAGAGGTTTTAGGGATGGCTACACCTTC.

This chain links TRBV19 with TRBJ2-3; perhaps TRBD1 as D (5 bases). CDR1 is LNHDA, CDR2 SQIVND, per germline (reference sequence). Trimming left V 0 bases short and J 6 bases short, with 16 bases between. The CDR3 loop spans 16 amino acids. The CDR3 nucleotides are TGTGCCAGTAGTATAGATGGCCAGCGTGGGGCGGATACGCAGTATTTT. It translates to CASSIDGQRGADTQYF.

The chain has TRBV5-4 and TRBJ2-1, with 16 bases matching TRBD2. Germline V gene sequence: CDR1 SGHNT, CDR2 YYREEE (reference sequence). The trim removed 5 bases at V and 7 bases at J, leaving 9 bases unmatched. CDR3 length: 17 residues. This CDR3 is CASRERPGLAGGNEQFF. The CDR3 coding sequence is TGTGCCAGCAGGGAAAGACCGGGACTAGCGGGAGGGAATGAGCAGTTCTTC. Full variable domain (rest looked up from reference TRBV5-4 and TRBJ2-1): ETGVTQSPTHLIKTRGQQVTLRCSSQSGHNTVSWYQQALGQGPQFIFQYYREEENGRGNFPPRFSGLQFPNYSSELNVNALELDDSALYLCASRERPGLAGGNEQFFGPGTRLTVL.

The chain joins TRBV19 to TRBJ1-1; TRBD1 is a possible D gene (6 bases). The V gene lost 7 bases and the J gene lost 7 bases, with 10 bases spanning the gap. The germline V gene encodes CDR1 LNHDA and CDR2 SQIVND (reference sequence). The length of the CDR3 is 11 residues. The CDR3 nucleotides read TGTGCCAGTATGGGGGCCGGTGAAGCTTTCTTT. Residues: CASMGAGEAFF.

The chain couples TRBV19 to TRBJ2-2, with 7 bases aligning to TRBD1. Germline assignment: CDR1 LNHDA and CDR2 SQIVND (reference sequence). V gave up 7 bases and J gave up 3 bases; unmatched junction bases: 8. The CDR3 covers 15 residues. In DNA, the CDR3 is TGTGCCAGTAAGGACAGGAGGCTGGACACCGGGGAGCTGTTTTTT. Amino acid sequence: CASKDRRLDTGELFF.

This rearrangement joins TRBV30 to TRBJ2-3; the D gene is possibly TRBD2 (5 bases). The CDR3 covers 11 residues. Germline values: CDR1 GTSNPN, CDR2 SVGIG (reference sequence). Between the trimmed V and J ends, which lost 3 bases and 10 bases, there was a span of 11 bases. Here the CDR3 reads CAWRLASPQYF. CDR3 coding DNA: TGTGCCTGGAGGCTAGCTTCTCCGCAGTATTTT.

J is TRBJ2-5 and V is TRBV6-5; possible D gene TRBD1, 6 bases. This CDR3 contains 15 residues. V lost 2 bases and J 5 bases, leaving 15 bases between the germline ends. The germline V gene has CDR1 MNHEY and CDR2 SVGAGI. CDR3 protein: CASSYGTRDMETQYF. The CDR3 DNA sequence: TGTGCCAGCAGTTACGGGACCCGGGACATGGAGACCCAGTACTTC.